This T cell receptor beta chain appears in the sequencing data of a study of OX40 agonist ivuxolimab in advanced cancers. About the study: An agonistic anti-OX40 (CD134) antibody, ivuxolimab, was used to treat the patients. Six ivuxolimab dose levels, 0.01 to 10 mg/kg, were given intravenously every 2 weeks. One patient with hepatocellular carcinoma and two with cutaneous melanoma, three in all, had partial responses.

Study findings and constraints: Antigen specificity remained undetermined for the expanded peripheral T cells.

V was cut by 0 bases and J by 7 bases, with 8 bases left in between. This CDR3 comprises 14 residues. CDR1 is SGHNT, CDR2 YYREEE, per germline (reference sequence). About this clone itself: Its antigen is not identified.

Clones were read by immunoSEQ multiplex PCR, and TCRdb kept only the in-frame ones, dropping some. The table records around 34,000 clones, about 88% of them present only once. The clonotype was recovered from an adult with an advanced solid tumor such as melanoma, head and neck, liver or kidney cancer. The sequencing used CD4+ or CD8+ T cells sorted from blood, collected in a trial of the OX40 agonist ivuxolimab. The V and J genes are TRBV5-4 and TRBJ1-6, with D maybe TRBD1 (6 bases). CDR3 in amino acids: CASSLGQGNSPLHF. The CDR3 nucleotides are TGTGCCAGCAGCTTGGGGCAGGGGAATTCACCCCTCCACTTT.